The present T cell receptor (beta chain) was sequenced within a study of patients and donors after allogeneic stem cell transplantation. V lost 5 bases and J 4 bases, leaving 20 bases between the germline ends. Germline V gene sequence: CDR1 DFQATT, CDR2 SNEGSKA (reference sequence). The CDR3 runs to 15 residues. MiXCR, run by TCRdb on the RT-PCR reads, gives a single entry per CDR3 protein. The sample includes 920,000 or so distinct CDR3 sequences, roughly 17% of them seen just once. This clonotype has only a few counts. The genes are TRBV20-1 and TRBJ1-1; maybe TRBD1 (5 bases). This TCR was sampled from a human donor who was either an allogeneic HSCT recipient or a stem cell or donor lymphocyte infusion donor (not recorded which). It is not recorded whose cells these are; they may come from a transplant donor. Sequenced input: blood, either unsorted or a sorted T cell fraction (not recorded which). CDR3 nucleotides: TGCAGTGCTGCGCCGGGACCCTTAAGAGGCACTGAAGCTTTCTTT. Translation: CSAAPGPLRGTEAFF.